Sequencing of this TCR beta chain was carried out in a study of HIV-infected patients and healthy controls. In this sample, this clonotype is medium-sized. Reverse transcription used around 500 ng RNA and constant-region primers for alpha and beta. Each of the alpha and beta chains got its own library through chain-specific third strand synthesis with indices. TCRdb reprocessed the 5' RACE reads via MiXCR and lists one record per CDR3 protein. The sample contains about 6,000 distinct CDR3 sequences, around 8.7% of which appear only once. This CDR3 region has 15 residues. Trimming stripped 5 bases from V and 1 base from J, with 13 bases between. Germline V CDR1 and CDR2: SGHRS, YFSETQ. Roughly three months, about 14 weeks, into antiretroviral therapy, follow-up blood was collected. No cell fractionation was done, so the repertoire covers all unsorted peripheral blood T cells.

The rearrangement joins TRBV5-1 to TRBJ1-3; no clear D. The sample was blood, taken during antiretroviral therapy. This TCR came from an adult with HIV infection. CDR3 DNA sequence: TGCGCCAGCAGGGAGACTCCCAAATCTGGAAACACCATATATTTT. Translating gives CASRETPKSGNTIYF. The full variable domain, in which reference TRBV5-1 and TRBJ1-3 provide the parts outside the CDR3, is KAGVTQTPRYLIKTRGQQVTLSCSPISGHRSVSWYQQTPGQGLQFLFEYFSETQRNKGNFPGRFSGRQFSNSRSEMNVSTLELGDSALYLCASRETPKSGNTIYFGEGSWLTVV.